Listed below are T cell receptor beta chains from one sample, sequenced in a study of blood T cell repertoires in COVID-19. Produced via immunoSEQ multiplex PCR; TCRdb's table is partial and in-frame only. The repertoire holds 120,000 or so clones, with roughly 85% as singletons. The sequencing input was peripheral blood. Receptors originate from a human donor in a cohort sampled during active COVID-19. Both conserved end residues are part of each CDR3.

13	TRBV28	TRBJ1-2	CASRVTGGYGYTF
15	TRBV7-8	TRBJ1-1	CASSFRTGRSTEAFF
16	TRBV3-1/TRBV3-2	TRBJ2-3	CASSPIGTGSTDTQYF
13	TRBV2	TRBJ2-5	CASGSQGGETQYF
12	TRBV5-1	TRBJ2-5	CASSPFQETQYF
15	TRBV5-1	TRBJ2-5	CASIRTWAGGETQYF
15	TRBV6-6	TRBJ1-5	CASRGKERYNQPQHF
17	TRBV11-2	TRBJ2-7	CASSPPRAGTSMGEQYF
17	TRBV7-8	TRBJ1-5	CASSKNRVGWSNQPQHF
16	TRBV25-1	TRBJ2-5	CASSVPGQKSQETQYF
16	TRBV7-2	TRBJ1-3	CASSLRTGSSGNTIYF
13	TRBV10-3	TRBJ1-2	CAISGPGGYGYTF
14	TRBV19	TRBJ1-5	CASSWTGSNQPQHF
17	TRBV4-2	TRBJ1-5	CASSHASTGFSNQPQHF
13	TRBV7-9	TRBJ1-3	CASSSRRGNTIYF
14	TRBV27	TRBJ1-2	CATFSGRGYFGYTF
13	TRBV2	TRBJ2-7	CASSYRGTYEQYF
15	TRBV28	TRBJ1-1	CASSHLEHRGTEAFF
13	TRBV2	TRBJ1-2	CASSEGGPLAHTF
16	TRBV7-8	TRBJ2-3	CASSLGQYRGTDTQYF
16	TRBV7-9	TRBJ2-6	CASSLEGAFGANVLTF
14	TRBV19	TRBJ2-3	CASRPGLASDTQYF
15	TRBV7-2	TRBJ1-1	CASSLFRILASEAFF